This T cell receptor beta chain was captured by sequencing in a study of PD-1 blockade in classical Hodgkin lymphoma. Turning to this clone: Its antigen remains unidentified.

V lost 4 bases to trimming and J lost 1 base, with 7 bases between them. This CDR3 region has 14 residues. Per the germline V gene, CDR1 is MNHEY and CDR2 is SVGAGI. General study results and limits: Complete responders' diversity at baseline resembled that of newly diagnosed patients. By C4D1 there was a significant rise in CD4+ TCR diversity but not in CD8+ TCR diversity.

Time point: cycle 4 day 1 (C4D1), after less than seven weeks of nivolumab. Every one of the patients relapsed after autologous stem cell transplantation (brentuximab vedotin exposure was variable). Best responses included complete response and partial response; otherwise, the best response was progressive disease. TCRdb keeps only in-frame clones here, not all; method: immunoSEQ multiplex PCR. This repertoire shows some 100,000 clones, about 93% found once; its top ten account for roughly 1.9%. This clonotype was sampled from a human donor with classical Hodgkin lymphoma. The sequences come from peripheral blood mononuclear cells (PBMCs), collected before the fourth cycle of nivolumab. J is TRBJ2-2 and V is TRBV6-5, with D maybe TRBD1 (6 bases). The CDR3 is CASSWTENTGELFF. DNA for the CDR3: TGTGCCAGCAGTTGGACAGAGAACACCGGGGAGCTGTTTTTT.